This TCR beta chain is from a study of immune evolution from preneoplasia to lung adenocarcinoma. Sequencing was performed with immunoSEQ multiplex PCR; in TCRdb, only in-frame clones are kept and a portion is missing. The table lists some 21,000 clones, approximately 75% of them singletons. A single count supports this clone. Trimming took 2 bases from V and 0 from J; bases not matched to a gene: 6. The germline gives CDR1 SGDLS, CDR2 YYNGEE. The CDR3 runs 16 residues. Input material: FFPE invasive lung adenocarcinoma tissue. The sequence derives from a person aged 55 to 69 with lung adenocarcinoma. The chain uses TRBV9 and TRBJ2-3, with TRBD1 identical over 7 bases. The CDR3: CASSVGQAISTDTQYF. The CDR3 coding sequence is TGTGCCAGCAGCGTCGGACAGGCGATTAGCACAGATACGCAGTATTTT.